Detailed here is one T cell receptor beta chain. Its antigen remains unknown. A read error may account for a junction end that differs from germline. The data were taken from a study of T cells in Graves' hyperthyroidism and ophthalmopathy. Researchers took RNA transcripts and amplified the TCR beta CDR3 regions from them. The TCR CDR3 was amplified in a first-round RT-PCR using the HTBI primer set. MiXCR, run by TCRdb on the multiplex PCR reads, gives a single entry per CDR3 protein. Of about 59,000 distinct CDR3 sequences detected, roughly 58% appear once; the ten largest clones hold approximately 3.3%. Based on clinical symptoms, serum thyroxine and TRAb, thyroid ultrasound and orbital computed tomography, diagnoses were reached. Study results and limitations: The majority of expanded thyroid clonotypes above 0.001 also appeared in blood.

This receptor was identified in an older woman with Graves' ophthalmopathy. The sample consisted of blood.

This CDR3 reads CASGGGNVLTF. The CDR3 nucleotides read TGCGCCAGCGGGGGGGGCAACGTCCTGACTTTC. The gene calls are TRBV5-1 and TRBJ2-6, with 7 bases aligning to TRBD2. The CDR3 consists of 11 residues. The germline V gene has CDR1 SGHRS and CDR2 YFSETQ.